This passage covers 9 T cell receptor beta chains from one sample sequenced in a study of T cell changes during pregnancy in multiple sclerosis. Profiled with immunoSEQ multiplex PCR; TCRdb holds only in-frame clones, not every one. Of some 77,000 clones in the sample, about 92% were seen once. Sequences were derived from peripheral blood, sampled after pregnancy. The receptors stem from a female donor in good health, enrolled as a control in a pregnancy study.

This sequence joins TRBV5-1 and TRBJ2-7; 13 bases agree with TRBD2. The CDR3 runs to 15 residues. Germline V gene data show CDR1 as SGHRS and CDR2 as YFSETQ. V was pared by 3 bases and J by 12 bases, with 12 bases of the junction left unmatched. The CDR3 coding sequence is TGCGCCAGCAGCTCCTCCGGGACTAGCGGGACGCAGCGGTACTTC. The encoded protein is CASSSSGTSGTQRYF. The whole variable domain, filled in from reference TRBV5-1 and TRBJ2-7, reads KAGVTQTPRYLIKTRGQQVTLSCSPISGHRSVSWYQQTPGQGLQFLFEYFSETQRNKGNFPGRFSGRQFSNSRSEMNVSTLELGDSALYLCASSSSGTSGTQRYFGPGTRLTVT.

V is TRBV20-1 and J is TRBJ2-5, with D possibly TRBD2 on 5 matching bases. CDR3 length equals 11 residues. Between the trimmed V and J ends, which lost 7 bases and 1 base, there was a span of 7 bases. Germline CDR1 is DFQATT and CDR2 is SNEGSKA (reference sequence). CDR3: CSGGFQETQYF. The CDR3 nucleotides are TGCAGTGGAGGGTTCCAAGAGACCCAGTACTTC.

On this clone: One junction end does not reproduce the germline sequence, and a read error may be involved. The genes are TRBV9 and TRBJ2-7; D is perhaps TRBD1 (6 bases). This CDR3 spans 12 amino acids. Per the germline V gene, CDR1 is SGDLS and CDR2 is YYNGEE. The DNA of the CDR3 is TGTGCCAGCAGCCGTGGGGGCGAGGGCAGGCCCTTC. It translates to CASSRGGEGRPF. The full variable domain, in which reference TRBV9 and TRBJ2-7 provide the parts outside the CDR3, is DSGVTQTPKHLITATGQRVTLRCSPRSGDLSVYWYQQSLDQGLQFLIQYYNGEERAKGNILERFSAQQFPDLHSELNLSSLELGDSALYFCASSRGGEGRPFGPGTRLTVT.

The rearrangement uses TRBV7-3 and TRBJ2-1, with D tentatively TRBD2 (7 bases). Per germline, CDR1 SGHTA and CDR2 FQGTGA. V was clipped by 8 bases and J by 7 bases, with 21 bases between them. The CDR3 loop spans 15 amino acids. As DNA, the CDR3 is TGTGCCAGCGGGCTCTTGGGGGGGGGCTGGAATGAGCAGTTCTTC. Translation gives CASGLLGGGWNEQFF.

The chain links TRBV9 to TRBJ2-7, with 7 bases lining up with TRBD2. V was clipped by 4 bases and J by 6 bases; unmatched bases: 10. The CDR3 totals 14 residues. Germline CDR1 reads SGDLS; CDR2 reads YYNGEE. The CDR3 sequence: CASSPRGGVGEQYF. CDR3 sequence (DNA): TGTGCCAGCAGCCCACGCGGGGGAGTTGGCGAGCAGTACTTC.

The chain links TRBV28 to TRBJ1-1, with D tentatively TRBD1 (6 bases). Trimming shortened V by 10 bases and J by 8 bases, and 17 bases separated the two germline ends. This CDR3 region has 12 residues. Germline-derived CDR1 and CDR2 are MDHEN and SYDVKM. The CDR3 DNA follows: TGTGCCACCAAAGTAGGACAGCGAGAAGCTTTCTTT. As protein: CATKVGQREAFF.

The chain is built from TRBV28 and TRBJ2-7, with 9 bases identical to TRBD2. Germline CDR1 is MDHEN and CDR2 is SYDVKM. J was trimmed by 3 bases and V by 5 bases; bases with no gene match: 11. The CDR3 sequence is 16 residues long. CDR3 nucleotide sequence: TGTGCCAGCAGTCCAGCCTGGGGACTAGCAAACTACGAGCAGTACTTC. Translating gives CASSPAWGLANYEQYF.

V gene TRBV11-2 combines with J gene TRBJ1-2; D remains unclear. The CDR3 totals 19 residues. Per the germline V gene, CDR1 is SGHAT and CDR2 is FQNNGV. Deletions cut 1 base from V and 3 bases from J, with 24 bases between. CDR3 nucleotides: TGTGCCAGCAGCTTAGTCGGCTCTATTTTTGGGAGTTGGGACTATGGCTACACCTTC. This sequence encodes CASSLVGSIFGSWDYGYTF.

The chain employs TRBV4-2 and TRBJ1-3; 10 nucleotides match TRBD1. The J segment lost 2 bases and the V segment lost 3 bases, leaving 13 bases of the junction unmatched. CDR3 length: 19 residues. Germline V gene lookup returns CDR1 LGHNA and CDR2 YNFKEQ. The CDR3 DNA reads TGTGCCAGCAGCCAGGAACAACCGGGACAGGGGTTTGCTGGAAACACCATATATTTT. Residues: CASSQEQPGQGFAGNTIYF.